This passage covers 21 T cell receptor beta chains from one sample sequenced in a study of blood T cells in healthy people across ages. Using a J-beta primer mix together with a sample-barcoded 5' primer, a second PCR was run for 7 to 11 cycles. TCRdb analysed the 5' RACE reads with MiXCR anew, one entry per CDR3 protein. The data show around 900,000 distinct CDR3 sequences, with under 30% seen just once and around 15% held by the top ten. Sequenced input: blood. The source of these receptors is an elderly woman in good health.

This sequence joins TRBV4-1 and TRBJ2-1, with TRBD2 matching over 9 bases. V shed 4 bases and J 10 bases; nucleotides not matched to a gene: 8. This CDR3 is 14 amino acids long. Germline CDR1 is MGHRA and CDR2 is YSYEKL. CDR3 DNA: TGCGCCAGCAGCCCCCCGGGACTAGCCGGGGAGCAGTTCTTC. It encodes CASSPPGLAGEQFF.

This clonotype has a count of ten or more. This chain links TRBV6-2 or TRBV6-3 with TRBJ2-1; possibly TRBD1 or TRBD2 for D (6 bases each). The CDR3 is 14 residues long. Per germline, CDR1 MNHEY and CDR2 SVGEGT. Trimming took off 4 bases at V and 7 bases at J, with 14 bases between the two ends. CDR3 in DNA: TGTGCCAGCAGTTCCTATCAGGGGAGGAATGAGCAGTTCTTC. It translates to CASSSYQGRNEQFF.

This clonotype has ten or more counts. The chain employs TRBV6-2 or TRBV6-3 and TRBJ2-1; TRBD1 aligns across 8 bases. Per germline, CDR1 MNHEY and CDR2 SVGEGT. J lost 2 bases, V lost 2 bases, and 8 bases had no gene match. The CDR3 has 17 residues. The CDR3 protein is CASSYLLGQGPYNEQFF. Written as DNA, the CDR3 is TGTGCCAGCAGTTACCTCCTCGGACAGGGCCCCTACAATGAGCAGTTCTTC.

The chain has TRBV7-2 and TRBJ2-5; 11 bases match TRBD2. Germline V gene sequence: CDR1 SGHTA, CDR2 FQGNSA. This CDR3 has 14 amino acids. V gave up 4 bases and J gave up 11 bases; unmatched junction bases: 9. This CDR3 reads CASSSGTSGYEQYF. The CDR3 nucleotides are TGTGCCAGCAGCTCCGGGACTAGCGGATATGAGCAGTACTTC.

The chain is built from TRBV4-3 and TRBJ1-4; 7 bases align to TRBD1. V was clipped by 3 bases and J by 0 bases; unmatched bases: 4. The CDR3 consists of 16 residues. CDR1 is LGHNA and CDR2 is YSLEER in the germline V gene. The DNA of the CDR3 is TGCGCCAGCAGCCACCTTCAGGGGGCAACTAATGAAAAACTGTTTTTT. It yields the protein CASSHLQGATNEKLFF.

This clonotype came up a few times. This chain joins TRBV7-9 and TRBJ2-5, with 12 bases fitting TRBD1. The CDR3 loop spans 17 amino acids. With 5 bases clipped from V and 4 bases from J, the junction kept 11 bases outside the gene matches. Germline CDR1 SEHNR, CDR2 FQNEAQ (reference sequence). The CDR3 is CASSTDLGQGARETQYF. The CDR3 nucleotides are TGTGCCAGCAGCACAGATCTGGGACAGGGGGCAAGAGAGACCCAGTACTTC.

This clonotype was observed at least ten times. The CDR3 DNA sequence: TGTGCCAGCAGTCAGTTGGTGGGACAGGGACCCTACGAGCAGTACTTC. Translating it yields CASSQLVGQGPYEQYF. The rearrangement joins TRBV27 to TRBJ2-7; 9 positions match TRBD1. The CDR3 loop spans 16 amino acids. CDR1 is MNHEY and CDR2 is SMNVEV in the germline V gene (reference sequence). After removal of 5 bases from V and 2 bases from J, the junction contained 10 bases not matched to a gene.

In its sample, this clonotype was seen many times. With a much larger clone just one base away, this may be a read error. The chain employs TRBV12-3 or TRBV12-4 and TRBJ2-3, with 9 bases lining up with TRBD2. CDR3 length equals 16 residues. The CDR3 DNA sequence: TGTGCCAGCAGCCTTGGTGGCGGGGGGGGAACAGATGCGCAGTATTTT. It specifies CASSLGGGGGTDAQYF.

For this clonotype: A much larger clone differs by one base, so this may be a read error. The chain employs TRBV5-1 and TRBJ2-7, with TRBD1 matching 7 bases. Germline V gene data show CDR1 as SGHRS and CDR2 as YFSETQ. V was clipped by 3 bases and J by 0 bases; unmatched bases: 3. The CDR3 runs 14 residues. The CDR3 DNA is TGCGCCAGCAGCTGGGGGACAGACTCCTACGAGCAGTACTTC. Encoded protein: CASSWGTDSYEQYF.

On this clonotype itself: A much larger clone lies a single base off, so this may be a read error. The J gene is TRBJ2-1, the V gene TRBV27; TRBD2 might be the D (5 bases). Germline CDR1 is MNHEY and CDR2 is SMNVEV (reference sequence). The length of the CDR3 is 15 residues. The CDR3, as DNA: TGTGCCGGCAGGATGCTAGCTCTCTCCTACAATGAGCAGTTCTTC. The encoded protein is CAGRMLALSYNEQFF.

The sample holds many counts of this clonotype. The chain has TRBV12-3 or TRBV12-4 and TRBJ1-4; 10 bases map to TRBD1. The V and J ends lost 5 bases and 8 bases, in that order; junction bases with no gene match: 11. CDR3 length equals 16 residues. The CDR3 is CASSPGQGGPTEKLFF. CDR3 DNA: TGTGCCAGCAGTCCAGGACAGGGGGGCCCTACAGAAAAACTGTTTTTT.

The CDR3 DNA reads as TGCAGTGCTAGAGTAGCGCTCCAAGAGACCCAGTACTTC. Translation gives CSARVALQETQYF. This chain connects TRBV20-1 to TRBJ2-5; D possibly corresponds to TRBD2 (5 bases). Germline V lookup: CDR1 DFQATT, CDR2 SNEGSKA (reference sequence). The CDR3 loop spans 13 amino acids. With 1 base removed from V and 1 base from J, the gap between germline ends came to 7 bases.

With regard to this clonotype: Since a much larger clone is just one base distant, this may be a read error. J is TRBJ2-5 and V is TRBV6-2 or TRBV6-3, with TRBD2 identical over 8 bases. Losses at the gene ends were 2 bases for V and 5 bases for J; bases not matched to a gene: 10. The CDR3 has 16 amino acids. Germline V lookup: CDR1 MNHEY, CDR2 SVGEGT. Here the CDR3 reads CASSYGGGGTGETQYF. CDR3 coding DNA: TGTGCCAGCAGTTACGGTGGCGGGGGGACCGGGGAGACCCAGTACTTC.

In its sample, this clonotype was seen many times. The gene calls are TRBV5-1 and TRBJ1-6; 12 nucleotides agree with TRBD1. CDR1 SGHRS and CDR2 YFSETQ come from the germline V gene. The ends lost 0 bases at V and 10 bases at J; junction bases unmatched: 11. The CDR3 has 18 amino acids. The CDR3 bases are TGCGCCAGCAGCTTGGCCAAGGGGACAGGGGGCTATTCATCACCCCTCCACTTT. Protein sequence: CASSLAKGTGGYSSPLHF.

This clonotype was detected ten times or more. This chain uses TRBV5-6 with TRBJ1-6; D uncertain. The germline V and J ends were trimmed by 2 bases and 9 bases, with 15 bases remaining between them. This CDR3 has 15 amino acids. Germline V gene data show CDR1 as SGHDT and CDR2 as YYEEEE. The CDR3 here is CASSFGAIYPSPLHF. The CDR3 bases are TGTGCCAGCAGCTTCGGCGCAATTTACCCTTCACCCCTCCACTTT.

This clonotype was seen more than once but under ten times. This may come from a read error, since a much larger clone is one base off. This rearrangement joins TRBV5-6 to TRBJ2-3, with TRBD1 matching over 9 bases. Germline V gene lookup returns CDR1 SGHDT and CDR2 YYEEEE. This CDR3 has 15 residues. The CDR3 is CAGSAPTGGPDTQYF. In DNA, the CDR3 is TGTGCCGGCAGCGCACCGACAGGGGGTCCAGATACGCAGTATTTT. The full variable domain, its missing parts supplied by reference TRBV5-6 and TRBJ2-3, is DAGVTQSPTHLIKTRGQQVTLRCSPKSGHDTVSWYQQALGQGPQFIFQYYEEEERQRGNFPDRFSGHQFPNYSSELNVNALLLGDSALYLCAGSAPTGGPDTQYFGPGTRLTVL.

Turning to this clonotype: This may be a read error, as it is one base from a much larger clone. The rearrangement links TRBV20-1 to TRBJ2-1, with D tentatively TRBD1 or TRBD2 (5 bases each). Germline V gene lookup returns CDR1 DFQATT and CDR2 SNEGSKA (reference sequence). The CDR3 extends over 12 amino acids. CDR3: CRAKWTTGEQFF. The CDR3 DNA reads TGCAGGGCTAAGTGGACAACGGGGGAGCAGTTCTTC.

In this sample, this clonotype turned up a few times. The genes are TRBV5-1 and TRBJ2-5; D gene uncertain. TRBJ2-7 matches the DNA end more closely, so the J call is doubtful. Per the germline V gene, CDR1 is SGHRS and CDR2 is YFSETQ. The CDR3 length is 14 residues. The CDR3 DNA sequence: TGCGCCAGCAGCTTGGGATCTAACTCCTACGAGCAGTACTTC. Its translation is CASSLGSNSYEQYF.

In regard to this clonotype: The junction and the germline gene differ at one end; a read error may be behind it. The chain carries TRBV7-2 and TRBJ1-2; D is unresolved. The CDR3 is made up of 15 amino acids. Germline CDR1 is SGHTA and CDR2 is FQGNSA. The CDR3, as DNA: TGTGTCAGCAGCCCCACCCTAAGTCCTAACTATGGCTACACCTTC. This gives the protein CVSSPTLSPNYGYTF.

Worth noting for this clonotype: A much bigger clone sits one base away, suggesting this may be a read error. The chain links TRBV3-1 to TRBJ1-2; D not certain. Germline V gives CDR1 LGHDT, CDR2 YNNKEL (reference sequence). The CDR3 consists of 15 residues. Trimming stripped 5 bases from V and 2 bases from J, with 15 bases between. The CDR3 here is CASSLSGSANYGYTF. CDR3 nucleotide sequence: TGTGCCAGCAGCTTGTCGGGAAGTGCCAACTATGGCTACACCTTC.

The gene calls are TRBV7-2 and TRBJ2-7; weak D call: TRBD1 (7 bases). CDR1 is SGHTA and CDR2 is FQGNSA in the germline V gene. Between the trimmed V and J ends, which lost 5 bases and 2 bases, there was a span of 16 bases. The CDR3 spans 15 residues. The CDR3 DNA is TGTGCCAGCAGCCCAGGGGGGACCGCGACCTACGAGCAGTACTTC. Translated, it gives CASSPGGTATYEQYF.